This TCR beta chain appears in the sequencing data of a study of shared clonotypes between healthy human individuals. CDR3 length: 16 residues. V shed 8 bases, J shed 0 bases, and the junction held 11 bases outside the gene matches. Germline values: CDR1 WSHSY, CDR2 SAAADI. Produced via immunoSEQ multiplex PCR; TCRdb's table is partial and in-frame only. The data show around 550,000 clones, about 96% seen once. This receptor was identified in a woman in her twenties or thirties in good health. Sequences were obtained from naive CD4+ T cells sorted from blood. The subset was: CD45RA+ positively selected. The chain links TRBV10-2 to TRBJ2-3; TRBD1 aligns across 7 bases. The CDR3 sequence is CASGRDTGASTDTQYF. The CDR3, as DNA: TGCGCCAGCGGTCGTGACACAGGGGCCAGCACAGATACGCAGTATTTT.